A selection of T cell receptor beta chains follows, all from one sample in a study of a mutant IDH1 vaccine in newly diagnosed glioma. Profiling relied on immunoSEQ multiplex PCR, and the TCRdb table lists in-frame clones only, not all of them. The table lists approximately 52,000 clones, roughly 80% of them singletons, with 1.8% in the top ten. Sequencing was performed on PBMCs, taken from a glioma patient treated with radiotherapy, temozolomide or both. The receptors come from a middle-aged woman with glioma. Both conserved end residues are part of each CDR3. A D gene is named only where the DNA matches it firmly. Size is omitted from some rows. Given values are once, few, many or a class for expanded clones.

CDR3 DNA | CDR3 protein | V gene | clone size | D gene | J gene
TGTGCCAGCAGCGTAGGGACAGGGCCCTACAGCTCCTACGAGCAGTACTTC | CASSVGTGPYSSYEQYF | TRBV9 | NA | TRBD1 | TRBJ2-7
TGTGCCAGCAGCTTGGTAGCGGGGTTCCTCTCTGGGGCCAACGTCCTGACTTTC | CASSLVAGFLSGANVLTF | TRBV7-2 | NA | TRBD2 | TRBJ2-6
TGTGCCAGCAGGGACCAAAATGGAAACACCATATATTTT | CASRDQNGNTIYF | TRBV6-1 | NA | NA | TRBJ1-3
TGCGCCAGCAGCGGCGCCGGGACAGGGTCCTACGAGCAGTACTTC | CASSGAGTGSYEQYF | TRBV5-1 | NA | TRBD1 | TRBJ2-7
TGTGCCCAGAGGAGGGAGGCAGGGGGCCACTATGGCTACACCTTC | CAQRREAGGHYGYTF | TRBV11-1 | NA | TRBD1 | TRBJ1-2
TGTGCCAGCAGCTTTGGACAGGGCTACGAGCAGTACTTC | CASSFGQGYEQYF | TRBV7-2 | NA | TRBD1 | TRBJ2-7
TGTGCCAGCAGCCTTGGGACAGCTAACTACGAGCAGTACTTC | CASSLGTANYEQYF | TRBV4-2 | NA | TRBD1 | TRBJ2-7
TGCGCCAGCTCCGTGGATTCGAACACCGGGGAGCTGTTTTTT | CASSVDSNTGELFF | TRBV5-1 | NA | NA | TRBJ2-2
TGTGCCTGGAGTCGACTAGCGGGGGTGTTAGGGCAAGAGACCCAGTACTTC | CAWSRLAGVLGQETQYF | TRBV30 | NA | TRBD2 | TRBJ2-5
TGCGCCAGCAGCCTACCAATTAGCGGGGGGGCTGGGGACTACAATGAGCAGTTCTTC | CASSLPISGGAGDYNEQFF | TRBV5-1 | NA | TRBD2 | TRBJ2-1
TGTGCCAGTAGTATAAGGGTGAGGTCGGAAGGCGAAAAACTGTTTTTT | CASSIRVRSEGEKLFF | TRBV19 | NA | NA | TRBJ1-4
TGTGCCAGCAGTGAGGACCCTAGCACAGATACGCAGTATTTT | CASSEDPSTDTQYF | TRBV2 | NA | NA | TRBJ2-3
TGCGCCAGCAGCTTGCGAGGACTAGCCTACGAGCAGTACTTC | CASSLRGLAYEQYF | TRBV5-1 | once | TRBD2 | TRBJ2-7
TGTGCCACCAGCAGAGAAAAAGGGGTGGCTCAGCCCCAGCATTTT | CATSREKGVAQPQHF | TRBV15 | NA | NA | TRBJ1-5
TGCGCCAGCAGCCAAAGTCCCGACCGGGGGGCGGCTTTCTTT | CASSQSPDRGAAFF | TRBV4-1 | NA | NA | TRBJ1-1
TGTGCCAGCAGCTTGGGTAGCTCTACCAATCAGCCCCAGCATTTT | CASSLGSSTNQPQHF | TRBV5-5 | NA | NA | TRBJ1-5
TGTGCCAGCAGTGAAGCCGGACACTTGAGCTCTGGAAACACCATATATTTT | CASSEAGHLSSGNTIYF | TRBV6-1 | NA | NA | TRBJ1-3
TGTGCCAGCAGTCCCCGGGTGGCCCGATCGAACACCGGGGAGCTGTTTTTT | CASSPRVARSNTGELFF | TRBV7-6 | few | NA | TRBJ2-2
TGCGCCAGCAGCCAATCCGGGACATTACAGTACGAGCAGTACTTC | CASSQSGTLQYEQYF | TRBV4-1 | NA | NA | TRBJ2-7
TGCAGCGCCTCGCCAGGGTACCAAGAGACCCAGTACTTC | CSASPGYQETQYF | TRBV29-1 | NA | NA | TRBJ2-5
TGTGCCAGCAGCTTGGGGGCAGGGTCGGACATGAACACTGAAGCTTTCTTT | CASSLGAGSDMNTEAFF | TRBV5-4 | few | NA | TRBJ1-1
TGCGCCAGCAGCCAAGATGCGCTAGCGGGGCTCACAGATACGCAGTATTTT | CASSQDALAGLTDTQYF | TRBV4-1 | NA | TRBD2 | TRBJ2-3
TGTGCCAGCAGTGAACGGCAGGGGTCCGTAGATAGGCAGTATTTT | CASSERQGSVDRQYF | TRBV6-1 | NA | NA | TRBJ2-3